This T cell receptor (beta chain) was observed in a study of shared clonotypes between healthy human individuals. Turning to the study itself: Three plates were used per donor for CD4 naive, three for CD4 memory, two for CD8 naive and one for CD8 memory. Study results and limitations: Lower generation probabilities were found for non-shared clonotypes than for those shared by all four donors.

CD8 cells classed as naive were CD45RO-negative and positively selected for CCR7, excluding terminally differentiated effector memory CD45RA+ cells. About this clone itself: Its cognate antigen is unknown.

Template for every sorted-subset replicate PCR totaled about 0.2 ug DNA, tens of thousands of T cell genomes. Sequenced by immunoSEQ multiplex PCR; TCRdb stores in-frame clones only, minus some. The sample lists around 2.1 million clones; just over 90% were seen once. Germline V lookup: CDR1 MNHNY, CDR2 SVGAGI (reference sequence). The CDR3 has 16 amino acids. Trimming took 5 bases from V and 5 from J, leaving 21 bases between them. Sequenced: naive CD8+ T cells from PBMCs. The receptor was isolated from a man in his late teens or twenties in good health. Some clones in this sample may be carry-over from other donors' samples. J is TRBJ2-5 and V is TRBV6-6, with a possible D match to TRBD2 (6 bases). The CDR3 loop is CASSLPGRDFRETQYF. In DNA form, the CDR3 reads TGTGCCAGCAGTCTGCCGGGACGGGACTTCAGGGAGACCCAGTACTTC.